This T cell receptor beta chain was sequenced for a study of response to subunit inactivated influenza vaccine. MiXCR was run by TCRdb on the RT-PCR reads, yielding one entry per CDR3 protein. The repertoire consists of approximately 500,000 distinct CDR3 sequences, with around 13% occurring once and the leading ten covering roughly 11%. This clonotype has at least ten counts. Its antigen remains unknown. This CDR3 region has 14 residues. The trim removed 5 bases at V and 7 bases at J, leaving 8 bases unmatched. The germline V gene encodes CDR1 SEHNR and CDR2 FQNEAQ (reference sequence). Study findings and constraints: The authors proposed limited new T cell recruitment per seasonal influenza vaccination.

The sequence came from a man aged 45-60 years who received an inactivated influenza vaccine. The chain is built from TRBV7-9 and TRBJ2-7, with 10 bases that match TRBD1. The sample here was PBMCs from blood, taken about 12 days after vaccination. The CDR3 sequence: CASSPGTGAWEQYF. CDR3 in DNA: TGTGCCAGCAGCCCCGGGACAGGGGCTTGGGAGCAGTACTTC.